This TCR beta chain appears in the sequencing data of a study of a mutant IDH1 vaccine in newly diagnosed glioma. For the study at large: Vaccine administration was initiated 4-6 weeks following radiotherapy alone, or with temozolomide cycles. Previous treatment comprised radiotherapy, temozolomide, or both, mostly both.

Described time point: week 5, during vaccination. Each dose of the vaccine consisted of 300 ug of mutant IDH1 20-mer peptide, with topical imiquimod. Those who donated had recent WHO grade 3 or 4 IDH1-mutant, ATRX-lost astrocytomas. The CDR3 is 15 residues long. Germline CDR1 and CDR2: MDHEN and SYDVKM. The junction had 6 bases not matched to a gene; V was cut back by 4 bases and J by 1 base. Study-level results: Altogether, 85% to 95% of patients exhibited vaccine-induced immune responses.

The sample holds a few counts of this clone. Its target is not known. TCRdb's copy holds only in-frame clones and misses some; the assay was immunoSEQ multiplex PCR. Of about 58,000 clones in the sample, around 80% were seen once. The receptor's source is a woman between 45 and 60 years old with glioma. V gene TRBV28 combines with J gene TRBJ1-1, with TRBD1 matching over 7 bases. The material sequenced was PBMCs, taken from a glioma patient whose treatment included an IDH1 peptide vaccine. CDR3 region: CASSSGGGPNTEAFF. CDR3 sequence (DNA): TGTGCCAGCAGTTCGGGAGGGGGCCCGAACACTGAAGCTTTCTTT. The variable domain in full, completed from reference TRBV28 and TRBJ1-1, reads DVKVTQSSRYLVKRTGEKVFLECVQDMDHENMFWYRQDPGLGLRLIYFSYDVKMKEKGDIPEGYSVSREKKERFSLILESASTNQTSMYLCASSSGGGPNTEAFFGQGTRLTVV.